These 25 T cell receptor beta chains came from one sample sequenced in a study of cytotoxic CD8 clonotypes in ibrutinib-treated CLL (dated by TCRdb to the early 2020s). Preparation of the library involved the immunoSEQ multiplex PCR assay. TCRdb mirrors the immuneACCESS table, restricted to in-frame sequences. Some clones are absent from its copies; in checked studies, under half trace to an unresolved V gene, and the reason for the others is unknown. The sample table records some 160,000 clones; approximately 77% of these occur just once. The top ten constitute approximately 2% of the sample. The intended sense of this specimen's time point label: roughly 12 months on ibrutinib. Specimen: PBMCs, collected after 12 months of ibrutinib treatment. The receptors were gathered from a human donor with chronic lymphocytic leukemia.

The V gene is TRBV5-6, the J gene TRBJ2-2; 10 bases map to TRBD1. J lost 6 bases, V lost 4 bases, and 6 bases had no gene match. Germline-derived CDR1 and CDR2 are SGHDT and YYEEEE. The CDR3 is made up of 15 amino acids. CDR3 sequence: CASSPGTGVPGELFF. CDR3 nucleotide sequence: TGTGCCAGCAGCCCCGGGACAGGGGTACCCGGGGAGCTGTTTTTT.

The rearrangement joins TRBV7-8 to TRBJ1-5, with D hard to call. This CDR3 region has 13 residues. Trimming removed 3 bases from V and 5 bases from J, with 8 bases in between. CDR1 is SGHVS, CDR2 FQNEAQ, per germline. The CDR3 reads CASSLRTDQPQHF. DNA of the CDR3: TGTGCCAGCAGCTTGAGGACCGATCAGCCCCAGCATTTT.

The rearrangement links TRBV7-2 to TRBJ1-1; 7 positions agree with TRBD1. Germline V lookup: CDR1 SGHTA, CDR2 FQGNSA. The CDR3 loop spans 15 amino acids. The J segment lost 11 bases and the V segment lost 1 base, leaving 13 bases of the junction unmatched. In DNA form, the CDR3 reads TGTGCCAGCAGCTTAGAATCTACGACAGGGCGGATCGCTTTCTTT. This encodes CASSLESTTGRIAFF.

The rearrangement uses TRBV4-1 and TRBJ1-4; TRBD1 might be the D (5 bases). CDR3 length: 16 residues. The ends were cut back, 1 base at V and 3 bases at J, with 12 bases in the middle. CDR1 and CDR2 from the germline V gene are MGHRA and YSYEKL. CDR3 in DNA: TGCGCCAGCAGCCAAGTTCCACAGGCACCTAATGAAAAACTGTTTTTT. Protein: CASSQVPQAPNEKLFF.

The CDR3 sequence is CASSLGGLYTGELFF. CDR3 in DNA: TGTGCCAGCAGTTTAGGGGGGTTGTACACCGGGGAGCTGTTTTTT. The V call is TRBV28, the J call TRBJ2-2; possibly TRBD2 for D (6 bases). In germline, CDR1 is MDHEN, CDR2 SYDVKM. The CDR3 loop spans 15 amino acids. With 2 bases removed from V and 3 bases from J, the gap between germline ends came to 10 bases.

The rearrangement links TRBV18 to TRBJ2-6; tentative D call: TRBD2 (7 bases). This CDR3 is built from 18 residues. Germline values: CDR1 KGHSH, CDR2 LQKENI. Trimming took 1 base from V and 2 from J, leaving 15 bases between them. Written as DNA, the CDR3 is TGTGCCAGCTCACCACAGGGGGGGCTTTCTACTGGGGCCAACGTCCTGACTTTC. Translating gives CASSPQGGLSTGANVLTF.

The chain has TRBV6-5 and TRBJ1-5; D not certain. The germline gives CDR1 MNHEY, CDR2 SVGAGI. Trimming cost V 0 bases and J 7 bases, with 10 bases left between them. This CDR3 contains 14 residues. This chain's CDR3 is CASSYSKGTQPQHF. The CDR3 DNA follows: TGTGCCAGCAGTTACTCGAAAGGCACCCAGCCCCAGCATTTT.

The chain employs TRBV4-3 and TRBJ2-7, with D possibly being TRBD2 (5 bases). The CDR3 runs to 15 residues. CDR1 and CDR2 from the germline V gene are LGHNA and YSLEER. Between the trimmed V and J ends, which lost 0 bases and 5 bases, there was a span of 14 bases. CDR3 DNA sequence: TGCGCCAGCAGCCAAGATCGGCTAGCAGGTGACGAGCAGTACTTC. As protein: CASSQDRLAGDEQYF.

The chain has TRBV21-1 and TRBJ1-5. TRBV21-1 is designated a pseudogene. The CDR3 sequence is 14 residues long. The CDR3 DNA reads as TGTGCCAGCAGCATTTCGGGTAGCAATCAGCCCCAGCATTTT. This gives the protein CASSISGSNQPQHF.

About this clone itself: Different DNA sequences within this sample yield the same CDR3. The chain combines TRBV11-2 with TRBJ1-5, with TRBD1 as a possible D gene (5 bases). The CDR3 totals 13 residues. Between the trimmed V and J ends, which lost 0 bases and 6 bases, there was a span of 6 bases. Germline V gene lookup returns CDR1 SGHAT and CDR2 FQNNGV. CDR3 in amino acids: CASSLDQGQPQHF. The DNA of the CDR3 is TGTGCCAGCAGCTTAGATCAGGGTCAGCCCCAGCATTTT.

The rearrangement uses TRBV25-1 and TRBJ2-3, with 9 bases lining up with TRBD2. Germline CDR1 MGHDK, CDR2 SYGVNS. The CDR3 consists of 16 residues. J gave up 1 base and V 7 bases, and 9 bases lay outside the gene matches. The CDR3 loop reads CASTTKRTSGTDTQYF. CDR3 coding DNA: TGTGCCAGCACCACCAAGAGGACTAGCGGCACAGATACGCAGTATTTT.

The V call is TRBV10-2, the J call TRBJ1-2; 10 nucleotides agree with TRBD1. V dropped 4 bases and J dropped 8; count of bases not matched to a gene: 7. This CDR3 spans 14 amino acids. Germline assignment: CDR1 WSHSY and CDR2 SAAADI. CDR3 loop: CASSGTGTGEGYTF. The CDR3 DNA is TGCGCCAGCAGTGGAACCGGGACAGGGGAAGGCTACACCTTC.

This chain connects TRBV6-1 to TRBJ2-7; D is uncertain. The CDR3 sequence is 11 residues long. Germline V lookup: CDR1 MNHNS, CDR2 SASEGT. V gave up 4 bases and J gave up 7 bases, with 8 bases separating them. The CDR3 sequence is CASSARIEQYF. CDR3 nucleotide sequence: TGTGCCAGCAGTGCCCGGATTGAGCAGTACTTC.

This clone was seen only once. The chain has TRBV28 and TRBJ2-7, with D perhaps matching TRBD1 (5 bases). Trimming took off 2 bases at V and 2 bases at J, with 7 bases between the two ends. This CDR3 contains 13 residues. CDR1 and CDR2 from the germline V gene are MDHEN and SYDVKM. The CDR3 DNA reads as TGTGCCAGCAGTTTAGCCAGGGCCTACGAGCAGTACTTC. Translation: CASSLARAYEQYF.

This sequence joins TRBV27 and TRBJ1-2; D unresolved. V dropped 7 bases and J dropped 8 bases, with 17 bases sitting between them. Per the germline V gene, CDR1 is MNHEY and CDR2 is SMNVEV (reference sequence). The CDR3 has 13 residues. The CDR3 region is CASMAPGLRGYTF. The CDR3 DNA reads TGTGCCAGCATGGCCCCGGGTCTTAGGGGCTACACCTTC.

J is TRBJ1-1 and V is TRBV7-3; TRBD1 matches 9 bases. Losses at the gene ends were 5 bases for V and 3 bases for J; bases not matched to a gene: 7. The germline gives CDR1 SGHTA, CDR2 FQGTGA. CDR3 length equals 15 residues. CDR3 nucleotide sequence: TGTGCCAGCAGCCTGAACAGGGGGCAAGACACTGAAGCTTTCTTT. This translates into CASSLNRGQDTEAFF.

This clone was observed a few times. This sequence joins TRBV7-2 and TRBJ2-7, with TRBD2 identical over 10 bases. Per the germline V gene, CDR1 is SGHTA and CDR2 is FQGNSA. Trimming removed 5 bases from V and 5 bases from J; junction bases left unmatched: 12. The CDR3 has 16 amino acids. CDR3 sequence: CASSRSSSGSGNEQYF. CDR3 nucleotide sequence: TGTGCCAGCAGCCGATCCTCTAGCGGGAGTGGGAACGAGCAGTACTTC.

The rearrangement uses TRBV4-2 and TRBJ2-2; D is ambiguous. The V gene's germline CDR1 is LGHNA and CDR2 YNFKEQ. The length of the CDR3 is 15 residues. V was pared by 0 bases and J by 6 bases, with 11 bases between. CDR3 sequence: CASSQEGSQPGELFF. The CDR3 DNA is TGTGCCAGCAGCCAAGAAGGGTCTCAACCCGGGGAGCTGTTTTTT.

The chain recombines TRBV4-1 with TRBJ2-2, with D possibly TRBD1 on 5 matching bases. Per germline, CDR1 MGHRA and CDR2 YSYEKL. Trimming pared 2 bases from V and 3 bases from J, leaving 10 bases between. CDR3 length: 15 residues. The CDR3 is CASSQPTRDTGELFF. The CDR3 bases are TGCGCCAGCAGCCAACCTACCAGGGACACCGGGGAGCTGTTTTTT.

The rearrangement joins TRBV28 to TRBJ2-3; weak D call: TRBD2 (6 bases). V lost 7 bases to trimming and J lost 7 bases, with 12 bases between them. The CDR3 sequence is 12 residues long. Germline V gene sequence: CDR1 MDHEN, CDR2 SYDVKM. Here the CDR3 DNA reads TGTGCCAGCACCCCCGGGGGACATACGCAGTATTTT. It encodes CASTPGGHTQYF.

The chain has TRBV5-1 and TRBJ2-3; D is unclear. The germline V gene has CDR1 SGHRS and CDR2 YFSETQ. CDR3 length: 12 residues. The V end was cut by 1 base, the J end by 4 bases, with 4 bases between. The CDR3 sequence: CASSLIADTQYF. In DNA, the CDR3 is TGCGCCAGCAGCTTGATAGCAGATACGCAGTATTTT.

DNA of the CDR3: TGTGCCAGCAGCTCCGACAGGGGCTCCTACAATGAGCAGTTCTTC. This gives the protein CASSSDRGSYNEQFF. The chain has TRBV7-2 and TRBJ2-1; 8 bases are a match to TRBD1. V was clipped by 4 bases and J by 0 bases; unmatched bases: 2. The CDR3 runs 15 residues. CDR1 is SGHTA, CDR2 FQGNSA, per germline.

The V and J genes are TRBV7-2 and TRBJ2-2; 12 bases are a match to TRBD2. The CDR3 consists of 17 residues. V was pared by 1 base and J by 5 bases, with 5 bases of the junction left unmatched. Germline V CDR1 and CDR2: SGHTA, FQGNSA. The CDR3 loop reads CASSLGPSGRGTGELFF. The CDR3 nucleotides are TGTGCCAGCAGCTTAGGCCCTAGCGGGAGGGGTACCGGGGAGCTGTTTTTT.

V is TRBV23-1 and J is TRBJ1-2; D is ambiguous. TRBV23-1 is an open reading frame, and its role is uncertain. Between the trimmed V and J ends, which lost 0 bases and 4 bases, there was a span of 12 bases. The CDR3 consists of 15 residues. CDR3 amino acids: CASSQSSPISYGYTF. The CDR3 coding sequence is TGCGCCAGCAGTCAATCAAGCCCGATCAGCTATGGCTACACCTTC.

The chain has TRBV5-1 and TRBJ1-5; D might be TRBD1 (6 bases). CDR3 size: 14 residues. Trimming shortened V by 0 bases and J by 5 bases, and 9 bases separated the two germline ends. Germline CDR1 is SGHRS and CDR2 is YFSETQ. The CDR3 loop is CASSLEGDHQPQHF. The CDR3 DNA follows: TGCGCCAGCAGCTTGGAGGGGGATCATCAGCCCCAGCATTTT.